Below are 30 T cell receptor beta chains sequenced from a single sample in a study of blood T cells in healthy people across ages (dated by TCRdb to between 2014 and 2017). Libraries were prepared through 5' RACE. A second roughly 6 to 12 cycle PCR used a sample-barcoded 5' primer and a J-beta primer mix. TCRdb reprocessing: public reads trimmed at Q25 with fastp, clones called with MiXCR, in-frame beta chains kept. Each record represents a unique CDR3 protein, reported with the most common genes and DNA among its rows. The sample table records fewer than 2,000,000 distinct CDR3 sequences; 30% to 40% of these occur just once. 23% of the sample is held by the ten biggest clonotypes. The source material was blood. Every receptor here comes from a human donor in good health.

This clonotype was found once. This chain connects TRBV4-3 to TRBJ1-5; 7 bases map to TRBD1. V trimming: 4 bases; J trimming: 5 bases; junction bases outside the gene matches: 8. This CDR3 has 15 residues. Germline V gene sequence: CDR1 LGHNA, CDR2 YSLEER. Here the CDR3 reads CASSRETGSDQPQHF. As DNA, the CDR3 is TGCGCCAGCAGCCGAGAGACAGGGTCGGATCAGCCCCAGCATTTT.

As concerns this clonotype: One end of the junction varies from germline; a read error may be responsible. The chain links TRBV29-1 to TRBJ2-5, with D maybe TRBD1 (5 bases). The CDR3 length is 14 residues. The V gene's germline CDR1 is SQVTM and CDR2 ANQGSEA. The chain's CDR3 is CSVVGRVPREAQYF. CDR3 nucleotide sequence: TGCAGCGTTGTTGGCAGGGTGCCAAGAGAGGCCCAGTACTTC.

In its sample, this clonotype was seen many times. The rearrangement joins TRBV4-3 to TRBJ2-3; 10 bases are shared with TRBD2. The CDR3 loop spans 15 amino acids. Trimming cost V 1 base and J 4 bases; bases outside gene matches: 2. CDR1 is LGHNA, CDR2 YSLEER, per germline. CDR3 residues: CASSQASGGADTQYF. The CDR3 nucleotides are TGCGCCAGCAGCCAAGCCAGCGGGGGGGCAGATACGCAGTATTTT.

This chain uses TRBV6-5 with TRBJ1-1, with D perhaps matching TRBD1 (5 bases). The germline CDR1 and CDR2 sequences are MNHEY and SVGAGI. This CDR3 comprises 15 residues. Trimming shortened V by 2 bases and J by 1 base, and 11 bases separated the two germline ends. CDR3 sequence reads: CASSYGLGANTEAFF. The CDR3, as DNA: TGTGCCAGCAGTTACGGGTTAGGGGCGAACACTGAAGCTTTCTTT.

This chain connects TRBV2 to TRBJ2-5; tentatively, D is TRBD1 (6 bases). With 4 bases removed from V and 7 bases from J, the gap between germline ends came to 16 bases. The CDR3 has 14 residues. From germline, CDR1 is SNHLY and CDR2 FYNNEI. Here the CDR3 DNA reads TGTGCCAGCAGTGGATCTCACAGGGAAGGGACCCAGTACTTC. It is translated as CASSGSHREGTQYF.

Comment on this clonotype: Because it lacks the conserved phenylalanine or tryptophan at the end, this CDR3 is likely a read error. The DNA is left out, because the CDR3 cannot be placed on it with certainty; the CDR3 is given as TCRdb lists it. This chain connects TRBV20-1 to TRBJ1-2; whether TRBD1, the table's D call, matches the DNA was not checked. Germline loops: CDR1 DFQATT, CDR2 SNEGSKA (reference sequence). The CDR3 length is 14 residues, termini included. The CDR3 loop reads CSARDRERDYGYTC.

The sample holds a few counts of this clonotype. This sequence joins TRBV29-1 and TRBJ2-4, with D maybe TRBD2 (5 bases). Germline V gene sequence: CDR1 SQVTM, CDR2 ANQGSEA. CDR3 length equals 13 residues. Between the trimmed V and J ends, which lost 6 bases and 6 bases, there was a span of 15 bases. CDR3 loop: CSVCTRVRNIQYF. The CDR3, as DNA: TGCAGCGTGTGCACTAGGGTTAGAAACATTCAGTACTTC.

This clonotype was detected only a few times. The chain is built from TRBV11-2 and TRBJ2-3; either TRBD1 or TRBD2 may fit D (5 bases each). With 5 bases removed from V and 6 bases from J, the gap between germline ends came to 18 bases. Germline assignment: CDR1 SGHAT and CDR2 FQNNGV. The CDR3 is made up of 15 amino acids. This CDR3 is CASSPEFGAGDTQYF. The DNA for the CDR3 is TGTGCCAGCAGCCCTGAGTTCGGGGCGGGTGATACGCAGTATTTT.

This clonotype has just a few counts. The chain has TRBV5-1 and TRBJ2-5, with D hard to call. This CDR3 spans 15 amino acids. Germline V gives CDR1 SGHRS, CDR2 YFSETQ. V lost 0 bases to trimming and J lost 2 bases, with 11 bases between them. CDR3 residues: CASSLVGNPQETQYF. In nucleotides, the CDR3 is TGCGCCAGCAGCTTGGTAGGAAATCCACAAGAGACCCAGTACTTC.

The rearrangement joins TRBV7-2 to TRBJ2-1; maybe TRBD2 (5 bases). V dropped 5 bases and J dropped 0 bases, with 20 bases sitting between them. CDR3 length: 18 amino acids. Looked up from germline, CDR1 is SGHTA and CDR2 is FQGNSA. This CDR3 reads CASSPSLWSRGSYNEQFF. CDR3 DNA sequence: TGTGCCAGCAGCCCCAGTCTCTGGAGCCGGGGCTCCTACAATGAGCAGTTCTTC.

This clonotype showed up just a few times. The chain recombines TRBV7-6 with TRBJ2-5, with 8 nucleotides matching TRBD1. The V segment lost 4 bases and the J segment 4 bases; nucleotides outside the gene matches: 11. The CDR3 sequence is 16 residues long. Germline CDR1 reads SGHVS; CDR2 reads FNYEAQ. CDR3 coding DNA: TGTGCCAGCAGCTGGGACTGGGAGCAGGGGGCAGAGACCCAGTACTTC. Protein product: CASSWDWEQGAETQYF.

This chain joins TRBV5-1 and TRBJ2-3; D is perhaps TRBD2 (6 bases). V was clipped by 4 bases and J by 2 bases, with 17 bases between them. Looked up from germline, CDR1 is SGHRS and CDR2 is YFSETQ. The length of the CDR3 is 16 residues. The DNA for the CDR3 is TGCGCCAGCAGCCTTCCCTCCGGGGACTTCACAGATACGCAGTATTTT. Translation gives CASSLPSGDFTDTQYF.

The V gene is TRBV5-1, the J gene TRBJ1-2; tentative D call: TRBD1 (5 bases). V was cut by 4 bases and J by 4 bases, with 23 bases left in between. This CDR3 is 17 amino acids long. The germline CDR1 and CDR2 sequences are SGHRS and YFSETQ. The CDR3 loop reads CASSRGRLHSGSYGYTF. CDR3 sequence (DNA): TGCGCCAGCAGCCGTGGCCGCCTCCATTCAGGGTCCTATGGCTACACCTTC.

This clonotype has just one count. This sequence joins TRBV7-9 and TRBJ2-7; 11 bases are shared with TRBD2. The J call may be in error: the DNA end matches TRBJ2-5 better. The CDR3 is 14 amino acids. The V gene's germline CDR1 is SEHNR and CDR2 FQNEAQ (reference sequence). Here the CDR3 reads CAILGLAEGETQYF. CDR3 DNA sequence: TGTGCCATTCTGGGACTAGCGGAAGGAGAGACCCAGTACTTC.

Only one count was recorded for this clonotype. V and J are TRBV20-1 and TRBJ2-5; TRBD1 aligns across 11 bases. From germline, CDR1 is DFQATT and CDR2 SNEGSKA (reference sequence). The CDR3 has 14 amino acids. J gave up 4 bases and V 3 bases, and 4 bases lay outside the gene matches. The CDR3 spells CSARTGTGGETQYF. The CDR3 DNA follows: TGCAGTGCTAGGACCGGGACAGGGGGAGAGACCCAGTACTTC.

The chain recombines TRBV7-7 with TRBJ2-1; tentative D call: TRBD2 (7 bases). The CDR3 has 17 residues. From germline, CDR1 is SSHAT and CDR2 FNYEAQ (reference sequence). As DNA, the CDR3 is TGTGCTGTCGCGGGGGCTAGCGGCGGGAGCTCCTACAATGAGCAGTTCTTC. Translated: CAVAGASGGSSYNEQFF.

The genes are TRBV5-1 and TRBJ2-3; TRBD1 is a possible D gene (5 bases). The germline CDR1 and CDR2 sequences are SGHRS and YFSETQ. Trimming took 0 bases from V and 0 from J, leaving 14 bases between them. The CDR3 runs 17 residues. The CDR3 region is CASSLAREHPSTDTQYF. CDR3 bases: TGCGCCAGCAGCTTGGCCAGGGAACATCCTAGCACAGATACGCAGTATTTT.

This clonotype appeared a single time. The V gene is TRBV3-1, the J gene TRBJ2-2; D is perhaps TRBD1 (6 bases). Trimming stripped 0 bases from V and 4 bases from J, with 9 bases between. From germline, CDR1 is LGHDT and CDR2 YNNKEL (reference sequence). The CDR3 extends over 15 amino acids. The CDR3: CASSQEDRSTGELFF. CDR3 sequence (DNA): TGTGCCAGCAGCCAAGAGGACAGAAGCACCGGGGAGCTGTTTTTT.

The chain is built from TRBV6-2 or TRBV6-3 and TRBJ2-1; D may be TRBD2 (6 bases). The germline V gene encodes CDR1 MNHEY and CDR2 SVGEGT. The V end lost 0 bases, the J end lost 8 bases, and 17 bases lay between the germline ends. This CDR3 spans 16 amino acids. In DNA, the CDR3 is TGTGCCAGCAGTTACTCGGGACTGACGGGCCTCGATGAGCAGTTCTTC. Translated, it gives CASSYSGLTGLDEQFF.

The table lists this clonotype with a few counts. J is TRBJ1-2 and V is TRBV13; D may be TRBD1 (6 bases). The CDR3 runs to 15 residues. The V gene lost 5 bases and the J gene lost 2 bases, with 15 bases spanning the gap. The germline V gene encodes CDR1 PRHDT and CDR2 FYEKMQ (reference sequence). Written as DNA, the CDR3 is TGTGCCAGCAGCCCTGCCTCCCAGGGGAACTATGGCTACACCTTC. This translates into CASSPASQGNYGYTF. Full variable domain (remainder filled in from reference TRBV13 and TRBJ1-2): AAGVIQSPRHLIKEKRETATLKCYPIPRHDTVYWYQQGPGQDPQFLISFYEKMQSDKGSIPDRFSAQQFSDYHSELNMSSLELGDSALYFCASSPASQGNYGYTFGSGTRLTVV.

The chain links TRBV20-1 to TRBJ1-5, with unresolved D. This CDR3 has 14 amino acids. Germline V lookup: CDR1 DFQATT, CDR2 SNEGSKA (reference sequence). Trimming shortened V by 0 bases and J by 7 bases, and 13 bases separated the two germline ends. The CDR3 bases are TGCAGTGCTAGAGATCCCCTAGGTGGACAGCCCCAGCATTTT. This sequence encodes CSARDPLGGQPQHF.

This clonotype has a handful of counts. The V and J genes are TRBV7-6 and TRBJ2-3; D is uncertain. This CDR3 is built from 13 residues. The V and J ends lost 2 bases and 4 bases respectively, with 7 bases between them. The germline gives CDR1 SGHVS, CDR2 FNYEAQ. CDR3 loop: CASSLNAPDTQYF. CDR3 bases: TGTGCCAGCAGCTTAAATGCTCCAGATACGCAGTATTTT.

This clonotype has just a few counts. The CDR3 DNA reads as TGCAGTGCTAGGCGAGGGGTGAGCAATCAGCCCCAGCATTTT. Its protein is CSARRGVSNQPQHF. The V and J genes are TRBV20-1 and TRBJ1-5, with a tentative D call TRBD1 (5 bases). Deletions cut 3 bases from V and 1 base from J, with 10 bases between. Per the germline V gene, CDR1 is DFQATT and CDR2 is SNEGSKA (reference sequence). The CDR3 contains 14 residues.

This clonotype turned up a few times. The chain carries TRBV6-6 and TRBJ2-1; D call uncertain. Trimming removed 4 bases from V and 0 bases from J, with 16 bases in between. Germline CDR1 is MNHNY and CDR2 is SVGAGI (reference sequence). The CDR3 runs to 17 residues. In nucleotides, the CDR3 is TGTGCCAGCAGTTCTTTTTCAGCGATTAGCTCCTACAATGAGCAGTTCTTC. Encoded protein: CASSSFSAISSYNEQFF.

The CDR3 loop reads CSVRPTGGRGDEQFF. The CDR3 DNA reads as TGCAGCGTTCGCCCCACAGGGGGCCGAGGGGATGAGCAGTTCTTC. The V gene is TRBV29-1, the J gene TRBJ2-1; 9 nucleotides line up with TRBD1. CDR1 is SQVTM, CDR2 ANQGSEA, per germline. After removal of 5 bases from V and 8 bases from J, the junction contained 13 bases not matched to a gene. This CDR3 region has 15 residues.

This clonotype was seen only once. The junction differs from germline at one of its ends, possibly a read error. The rearrangement links TRBV7-9 to TRBJ2-7; D is perhaps TRBD2 (5 bases). The CDR3 totals 18 residues. In germline, CDR1 is SEHNR, CDR2 FQNEAQ (reference sequence). The CDR3 nucleotides read TGTGCCGGCAGCTTAGACTTCGGGAACGAGTGGCGTCCCTACGAGCAGTACTTC. Protein product: CAGSLDFGNEWRPYEQYF.

This clonotype came up a few times. The CDR3 region is CASSWTRDSNQPQHF. Written as DNA, the CDR3 is TGCGCCAGCAGCTGGACACGGGACAGCAATCAGCCCCAGCATTTT. The rearrangement uses TRBV4-3 and TRBJ1-5; tentatively, D is TRBD1 (5 bases). Trimming took 5 bases from V and 1 from J, leaving 12 bases between them. The CDR3 spans 15 residues. Germline V gene lookup returns CDR1 LGHNA and CDR2 YSLEER.

Note on this clonotype: A read error may account for a junction end that differs from germline. The chain recombines TRBV18 with TRBJ1-5; D gene ambiguous. This CDR3 spans 14 amino acids. CDR1 and CDR2 (germline): KGHSH, LQKENI. CDR3 sequence (DNA): TGTGCCAACTCAATCGGGGTCCGCAATCAGCCCCAGCATTTT. This sequence encodes CANSIGVRNQPQHF.

This chain uses TRBV7-2 with TRBJ2-1, with no clear D. Trimming took 2 bases from V and 6 from J, leaving 8 bases between them. Germline CDR1 is SGHTA and CDR2 is FQGNSA. The CDR3 extends over 13 amino acids. The CDR3 spells CASSLYRRNEQFF. The CDR3 bases are TGTGCCAGCAGCTTATATCGGCGCAATGAGCAGTTCTTC.

This clonotype was picked up many times. The chain uses TRBV5-1 and TRBJ2-1; TRBD2 matches 14 bases. V lost 4 bases to trimming and J lost 7 bases; unmatched junction nucleotides: 4. The CDR3 sequence is 15 residues long. Germline V gene data show CDR1 as SGHRS and CDR2 as YFSETQ. The CDR3 coding sequence is TGCGCCAGCAGCGCGACTAGCGGGGGGGTTAATGAGCAGTTCTTC. Translation gives CASSATSGGVNEQFF.